This T cell receptor (beta chain) was observed in a study of tumor-infiltrating lymphocytes in primary liver carcinoma. Study context: Surgeons resected the patients' primary liver carcinomas. Male and female patients aged 30 to 69 years made up the cohort. With diameters of about 4 to 11 cm, tumors were stage T1-T3 N0M0.

The authors took blood RNA from unsorted whole blood and also extracted germline DNA. Roughly 4 milliliters of peripheral blood were collected before surgery. With a constant-region primer, TCR beta cDNA was made from 450 to 500 ng of total RNA. Libraries covering TCR beta were generated through three nested multiplex PCR rounds (using a slightly modified ARM-PCR). TCRdb reanalysed the multiplex PCR reads using MiXCR and keeps one entry per CDR3 protein. Seen here are hundreds of thousands of distinct CDR3 sequences, around three fifths observed once, and the top ten hold about a sixth. The sequenced material came from peripheral blood. The TCR comes from a woman aged 25 to 45 with primary liver carcinoma and hepatitis B virus infection.

The CDR3 loop is CAWSTRRGVYGYTF. In DNA form, the CDR3 reads TGTGCCTGGAGTACCCGGCGGGGGGTCTATGGCTACACCTTC. The J gene is TRBJ1-2, the V gene TRBV30; D might be TRBD1 (5 bases). Trimming took 2 bases from V and 4 from J, leaving 14 bases between them. This CDR3 has 14 amino acids. The germline gives CDR1 GTSNPN, CDR2 SVGIG (reference sequence).